The T cell receptor (beta chain) described here comes from a study of CD8+ T cells in alopecia areata. Notes on the study in general: Especially in alopecia totalis/universalis, lesional scalp showed greater clonality than normal scalp did. In patients, TCRs were shared less clearly than in mice, and HLA may possibly be involved.

For this clone: Its antigen remains unknown.

Peripheral blood, together with lesional scalp punch biopsies, was collected from alopecia areata patients. Germline V gene lookup returns CDR1 WSHSY and CDR2 SAAADI. The CDR3 has 16 residues. Trimming removed 5 bases at V and 2 bases at J, with 16 bases between. In each case, RNA was isolated and then reverse transcribed into cDNA as the sequencing template. Generated by immunoSEQ multiplex PCR, the TCRdb table keeps only in-frame clones and is missing some. Of tens of thousands of clones in the sample, 45% to 55% were seen once. The origin of this receptor is a human donor with alopecia areata. The material was CD8+ T cells sorted from blood, obtained at week 0. This chain joins TRBV10-2 and TRBJ2-1, with D hard to call. The CDR3 sequence is CASSQSGPWAYNEQFF. The CDR3 region has the DNA TGCGCCAGCAGTCAGAGTGGGCCCTGGGCCTACAATGAGCAGTTCTTC.